One sample yielded the 18 T cell receptor beta chains listed below, sequenced in a study of cytotoxic CD8 clonotypes in ibrutinib-treated CLL. The assay was immunoSEQ multiplex PCR, and TCRdb's table has in-frame clones only and misses some. This sample has 150,000 to 250,000 clones, with around 72% found just once. This material consisted of PBMCs, taken after 24 months of ibrutinib treatment. Receptors were obtained from a human donor with chronic lymphocytic leukemia.

V and J are TRBV7-9 and TRBJ2-7, with D possibly matching TRBD2 (6 bases). The CDR3 totals 16 residues. Germline V gene data show CDR1 as SEHNR and CDR2 as FQNEAQ (reference sequence). V lost 2 bases and J lost 0, with 14 bases in between. The CDR3 DNA reads as TGTGCCAGCAGCTTATCACGCCCGGGGGTCTCCTACGAGCAGTACTTC. Amino acids: CASSLSRPGVSYEQYF.

The chain joins TRBV2 to TRBJ2-1; D gene uncertain. Trimming left V 3 bases short and J 0 bases short, with 9 bases between. The CDR3 is 15 amino acids. CDR1 is SNHLY and CDR2 is FYNNEI in the germline V gene. CDR3 coding DNA: TGTGCCAGCAGTGAGTACAGACCCTCCTACAATGAGCAGTTCTTC. This translates into CASSEYRPSYNEQFF. Full variable domain (missing parts from reference TRBV2 and TRBJ2-1): EPEVTQTPSHQVTQMGQEVILRCVPISNHLYFYWYRQILGQKVEFLVSFYNNEISEKSEIFDDQFSVERPDGSNFTLKIRSTKLEDSAMYFCASSEYRPSYNEQFFGPGTRLTVL.

The genes are TRBV7-9 and TRBJ2-3, with TRBD2 matching 9 bases. The CDR3 is 15 amino acids. Germline lookup yields CDR1 SEHNR and CDR2 FQNEAQ (reference sequence). Trimming cost V 3 bases and J 4 bases; bases outside gene matches: 5. The CDR3: CASSLLAGLSDTQYF. CDR3 sequence (DNA): TGTGCCAGCAGCTTGCTAGCGGGATTATCAGATACGCAGTATTTT.

The rearrangement links TRBV27 to TRBJ2-7; D uncertain. Trimming shortened V by 5 bases and J by 1 base, and 9 bases separated the two germline ends. The CDR3 covers 13 residues. Germline loops: CDR1 MNHEY, CDR2 SMNVEV (reference sequence). The CDR3 sequence is CASSALLSYEQYF. The CDR3 nucleotides are TGTGCCAGCAGTGCACTGCTTTCCTACGAGCAGTACTTC.

The table lists this clone with a few counts. This sequence joins TRBV15 and TRBJ1-1; no clear D gene. Germline assignment: CDR1 LNHNV and CDR2 YYDKDF (reference sequence). Trimming pared 4 bases from V and 8 bases from J, leaving 17 bases between. The CDR3 extends over 14 amino acids. The CDR3 nucleotides read TGTGCCACCAGCATTAAGGGTTTAAGGTCGGAAGCTTTCTTT. Encoded protein: CATSIKGLRSEAFF.

The rearrangement uses TRBV5-1 and TRBJ2-1; 15 bases map to TRBD2. Germline V lookup: CDR1 SGHRS, CDR2 YFSETQ. The CDR3 covers 19 residues. With V trimmed by 4 bases and J by 6 bases, 14 bases remained unmatched. CDR3 nucleotides: TGCGCCAGCAGCCCTCAGGGGCCGGGACTAGCGGGAGGCGGCAATGAGCAGTTCTTC. Amino acids: CASSPQGPGLAGGGNEQFF.

This clone showed up just a few times. The chain recombines TRBV14 with TRBJ1-2; the match to TRBD1 covers 7 bases. The CDR3 spans 14 residues. The ends lost 4 bases at V and 4 bases at J; junction bases unmatched: 6. The germline CDR1 and CDR2 sequences are SGHDN and FVKESK. The CDR3 region has the DNA TGTGCCAGCAGCCCGAGGGGACAGCTCTATGGCTACACCTTC. Its translation: CASSPRGQLYGYTF.

This chain connects TRBV5-5 to TRBJ2-7, with 7 positions matching TRBD1. Losses at the gene ends were 3 bases for V and 7 bases for J; bases not matched to a gene: 10. This CDR3 region has 14 residues. Germline V CDR1 and CDR2: SGHKS, YYEKEE (reference sequence). The CDR3, as DNA: TGTGCCAGCAGCTGGGGGACAGCTATTAAGGAGCAGTACTTC. This encodes CASSWGTAIKEQYF. Full variable domain (missing parts from reference TRBV5-5 and TRBJ2-7): DAGVTQSPTHLIKTRGQQVTLRCSPISGHKSVSWYQQVLGQGPQFIFQYYEKEERGRGNFPDRFSARQFPNYSSELNVNALLLGDSALYLCASSWGTAIKEQYFGPGTRLTVT.

This clone was seen more than once but under ten times. V is TRBV6-5 and J is TRBJ1-5, with D hard to call. This CDR3 spans 14 amino acids. The germline V gene has CDR1 MNHEY and CDR2 SVGAGI. V dropped 3 bases and J dropped 9 bases, with 15 bases sitting between them. The CDR3 DNA reads TGTGCCAGCAGTTATGGACCAAGCCGAGGGCCCCAGCATTTT. Translated, it gives CASSYGPSRGPQHF.

This rearrangement joins TRBV20-1 to TRBJ2-5; the D is unclear. The CDR3 length is 11 residues. V lost 3 bases to trimming and J lost 3 bases, with 5 bases between them. The V gene's germline CDR1 is DFQATT and CDR2 SNEGSKA (reference sequence). For the CDR3, the DNA is TGCAGTGCTAGCGAGGAAGAGACCCAGTACTTC. This translates into CSASEEETQYF.

The chain couples TRBV11-2 to TRBJ2-3; D may be TRBD2 (6 bases). V lost 5 bases to trimming and J lost 6 bases, with 24 bases between them. CDR3 length: 17 amino acids. Germline V gene data show CDR1 as SGHAT and CDR2 as FQNNGV. As DNA, the CDR3 is TGTGCCAGCAGCCCCGGGGACTTCCTATCAAAGTCTGATACGCAGTATTTT. This sequence encodes CASSPGDFLSKSDTQYF.

V is TRBV6-6 and J is TRBJ1-1, with D unresolved. This CDR3 comprises 14 residues. Germline V gives CDR1 MNHNY, CDR2 SVGAGI (reference sequence). Trimming shortened V by 6 bases and J by 1 base, and 12 bases separated the two germline ends. The CDR3 coding sequence is TGTGCCAGCAGCCCCACTTTTGAGAACACTGAAGCTTTCTTT. Translating it yields CASSPTFENTEAFF.

The gene calls are TRBV27 and TRBJ2-1; D ambiguous. Deletions cut 2 bases from V and 0 bases from J, with 8 bases between. The CDR3 has 15 residues. CDR1 MNHEY and CDR2 SMNVEV come from the germline V gene (reference sequence). The CDR3 protein is CASSLTPSSYNEQFF. Here the CDR3 DNA reads TGTGCCAGCAGTTTAACTCCAAGCTCCTACAATGAGCAGTTCTTC.

With regard to this clone: The germline gene is not matched at one end of the junction; a read error may be the cause. The gene calls are TRBV7-7 and TRBJ2-3; 8 bases are a match to TRBD2. Germline values: CDR1 SSHAT, CDR2 FNYEAQ (reference sequence). The CDR3 length is 19 residues. Here the CDR3 DNA reads TGTGCTAGCAGCTTAGCCTGCTTCCGGGAGGGCCAAAGCACAGATACGCAGTATTTT. Encoded protein: CASSLACFREGQSTDTQYF.

This clone has only one observation. The chain employs TRBV20-1 and TRBJ1-2; 9 bases are shared with TRBD1. This CDR3 contains 11 residues. Looked up from germline, CDR1 is DFQATT and CDR2 is SNEGSKA (reference sequence). After removal of 5 bases from V and 7 bases from J, the junction contained 2 bases not matched to a gene. The CDR3 sequence: CSAGTGLGYTF. In DNA form, the CDR3 reads TGCAGTGCTGGGACAGGGCTTGGCTACACCTTC.

This chain uses TRBV4-2 with TRBJ2-2; the match to TRBD2 covers 8 bases. Per germline, CDR1 LGHNA and CDR2 YNFKEQ. The CDR3 has 19 residues. Germline trimming cut 4 bases from V and 3 bases from J; bases unmatched to any gene: 16. As DNA, the CDR3 is TGTGCCAGCAGCCGCCCGTTTTTACGGGAGGGCCTAGACACCGGGGAGCTGTTTTTT. This sequence encodes CASSRPFLREGLDTGELFF.

The CDR3 sequence: CASSRGSFSYEQYF. The CDR3 bases are TGTGCCAGCAGCCGCGGGAGTTTCTCCTACGAGCAGTACTTC. This rearrangement joins TRBV9 to TRBJ2-7; TRBD2 aligns across 7 bases. This CDR3 spans 14 amino acids. CDR1 is SGDLS, CDR2 YYNGEE, per germline. After removal of 4 bases from V and 0 bases from J, the junction contained 4 bases not matched to a gene.

The chain links TRBV28 to TRBJ2-7; D call uncertain. Germline lookup yields CDR1 MDHEN and CDR2 SYDVKM. The CDR3 runs to 12 residues. With 7 bases removed from V and 6 bases from J, the gap between germline ends came to 13 bases. CDR3 DNA sequence: TGTGCCAGCACGGCCGCGGTCCGCGAGCAGTACTTC. Translating gives CASTAAVREQYF.